This passage covers 11 T cell receptor beta chains from one sample sequenced in a study of breast tumors, draining lymph nodes, adjacent tissues. TCRdb re-derived calls from the multiplex PCR reads in MiXCR, one entry per CDR3 protein. The sample has approximately 230,000 distinct CDR3 sequences; under 35% are singletons. Axillary draining lymph nodes of breast cancer patients supplied the node samples. Input material: axillary lymph node tissue. These receptors all stem from a female donor with breast cancer. Some clones in this sample may be carry-over from other donors' samples.

This chain connects TRBV29-1 to TRBJ1-6, with 10 bases that match TRBD1. The CDR3 sequence is 20 residues long. The J segment lost 0 bases and the V segment lost 5 bases, leaving 16 bases of the junction unmatched. CDR1 is SQVTM and CDR2 is ANQGSEA in the germline V gene. This chain's CDR3 is CSVQTGTGEMSVSYNSPLHF. The CDR3, as DNA: TGCAGCGTTCAGACCGGGACAGGGGAAATGAGTGTCTCCTATAATTCACCCCTCCACTTT. Using reference TRBV29-1 and TRBJ1-6 for the parts outside the CDR3, the full variable domain is SAVISQKPSRDICQRGTSLTIQCQVDSQVTMMFWYRQQPGQSLTLIATANQGSEATYESGFVIDKFPISRPNLTFSTLTVSNMSPEDSSIYLCSVQTGTGEMSVSYNSPLHFGNGTRLTVT.

This clonotype was observed once. The chain combines TRBV7-2 with TRBJ2-2; 9 nucleotides line up with TRBD1. CDR3 size: 18 residues. Unmatched junction bases numbered 11, after V lost 1 base and J lost 5 bases. Germline lookup yields CDR1 SGHTA and CDR2 FQGNSA. CDR3 residues: CASSLGPTGGGGTGELFF. In nucleotides, the CDR3 is TGTGCCAGCAGCTTAGGACCGACAGGGGGAGGGGGGACCGGGGAGCTGTTTTTT.

As regards this clonotype: This may arise from a read error, as a much more abundant clone is one base away. The chain carries TRBV5-5 and TRBJ1-4; D may be TRBD1 (5 bases). The CDR3 spans 16 residues. From germline, CDR1 is SGHKS and CDR2 YYEKEE (reference sequence). The CDR3 region is CANSLVTATTNEKLFF. CDR3 nucleotides: TGTGCCAACAGCTTGGTGACAGCTACTACTAATGAAAAACTGTTTTTT.

The sample holds one count of this clonotype. Being one base from a much bigger clone, this may be a read error. The CDR3 protein is CASSINEMGGGQGSYEQFF. As DNA, the CDR3 is TGTGCCAGTAGTATAAATGAAATGGGTGGGGGACAGGGGTCCTACGAGCAGTTCTTC. The chain is built from TRBV19 and TRBJ2-1; the match to TRBD1 covers 10 bases. The ends lost 2 bases at V and 10 bases at J; junction bases unmatched: 20. Germline lookup yields CDR1 LNHDA and CDR2 SQIVND (reference sequence). This CDR3 region has 19 residues.

This clonotype is a singleton in its sample. The chain combines TRBV24-1 with TRBJ1-6; no clear D gene. Germline V lookup: CDR1 KGHDR, CDR2 SFDVKD. Trimming pared 7 bases from V and 8 bases from J, leaving 14 bases between. This CDR3 is 14 amino acids long. DNA for the CDR3: TGTGCCACCAGCAGCTCCCTAAGGGATTCACCCCTCCACTTT. Translating gives CATSSSLRDSPLHF.

The CDR3 nucleotides are TGTGCCACCAGTGTCCGGGACAGGGGCCCCTACAATGAGCAGTTCTTC. As protein: CATSVRDRGPYNEQFF. This chain uses TRBV24-1 with TRBJ2-1, with 10 bases identical to TRBD1. The CDR3 has 16 amino acids. V lost 5 bases, J lost 2 bases, and 5 bases stayed unmatched. Germline V gene lookup returns CDR1 KGHDR and CDR2 SFDVKD.

The chain recombines TRBV6-5 with TRBJ1-2; D uncertain. CDR3 length equals 13 residues. CDR1 is MNHEY, CDR2 SVGAGI, per germline. V gave up 6 bases and J gave up 5 bases, with 13 bases separating them. CDR3 nucleotides: TGTGCCAGCAGACATCGGGAGGAATATGGCTACACCTTC. Its protein is CASRHREEYGYTF.

On this clonotype itself: Without the conserved terminal phenylalanine or tryptophan, this CDR3 likely stems from a read error. It is unclear where the CDR3 begins or ends on the DNA, so no DNA is shown, and the CDR3 is as TCRdb lists it. This chain uses TRBV7-9 with TRBJ1-6. The length of the CDR3 is 9 amino acids, counting both ends. Germline CDR1 is SEHNR and CDR2 is FQNEAQ (reference sequence). CDR3 sequence reads: CASSFFASS.

This clonotype was detected many times. The chain employs TRBV5-6 and TRBJ2-5; TRBD2 agrees at 9 bases. The germline V gene has CDR1 SGHDT and CDR2 YYEEEE. This CDR3 comprises 15 residues. Losses at the gene ends were 4 bases for V and 3 bases for J; bases not matched to a gene: 7. The CDR3 region has the DNA TGTGCCAGCAGCGGAGCGGGAGGCACCAAAGAGACCCAGTACTTC. Protein sequence: CASSGAGGTKETQYF.

Many counts were recorded for this clonotype. The V call is TRBV5-1, the J call TRBJ1-6; D unclear. Germline values: CDR1 SGHRS, CDR2 YFSETQ. Trimming removed 0 bases at V and 6 bases at J, with 7 bases between. The CDR3 totals 14 residues. CDR3 loop: CASSLADGNSPLHF. The CDR3 coding sequence is TGCGCCAGCAGCTTGGCCGATGGTAATTCACCCCTCCACTTT.

To note about this clonotype: An end of the junction does not agree with germline; a read error may underlie this. The rearrangement links TRBV20-1 to TRBJ1-4; a weak D match, TRBD1 (5 bases). The CDR3 contains 13 residues. Germline CDR1 and CDR2: DFQATT and SNEGSKA (reference sequence). In nucleotides, the CDR3 is TGCAGTGCTAGCGACAGAGGAAATGAAGAACTGTTTTTT. It encodes CSASDRGNEELFF.